These 8 T cell receptor beta chains were all obtained from the same sample, sequenced in a study of blood T cell repertoires in COVID-19. Clones were sequenced by immunoSEQ multiplex PCR, and TCRdb holds only the in-frame ones, with some missing. The repertoire holds some 42,000 clones, with roughly 90% as singletons. Sequences were obtained from peripheral blood. These receptors all stem from a human donor in a cohort sampled during active COVID-19.

This clone was counted a single time. The rearrangement uses TRBV7-2 and TRBJ2-5; 12 nucleotides agree with TRBD2. CDR3 size: 15 residues. Per germline, CDR1 SGHTA and CDR2 FQGNSA. V shed 5 bases and J 1 base; nucleotides not matched to a gene: 2. CDR3 in DNA: TGTGCCAGCAGCCTGACTAGCGGGGGCCAAGAGACCCAGTACTTC. Its translation: CASSLTSGGQETQYF.

Points on this clone: This sample also contains other DNA sequences that code for the same CDR3. V gene TRBV11-2 combines with J gene TRBJ1-2; D is ambiguous. CDR3 size: 13 residues. Trimming cost V 5 bases and J 5 bases, with 12 bases left between them. Germline V gives CDR1 SGHAT, CDR2 FQNNGV. The CDR3 loop is CASSPDGNYGYTF. The CDR3 nucleotides read TGTGCCAGCAGCCCGGACGGGAATTATGGCTACACCTTC.

The chain is built from TRBV3-1 (or the pseudogene TRBV3-2) and TRBJ2-5, with 15 nucleotides matching TRBD2. The CDR3 sequence is 17 residues long. Trimming cost V 4 bases and J 5 bases; bases outside gene matches: 8. Germline V lookup: CDR1 LGHDT, CDR2 YNNKEL (reference sequence). DNA for the CDR3: TGTGCCAGCAGCCCTGGACTAGCGGGGGGGCTCTACGAGACCCAGTACTTC. This sequence encodes CASSPGLAGGLYETQYF.

This clone showed up just once. This chain joins TRBV18 and TRBJ1-1; D is possibly TRBD1 (5 bases). Germline CDR1 is KGHSH and CDR2 is LQKENI. The germline V and J ends were trimmed by 5 bases and 3 bases, with 10 bases remaining between them. The CDR3 totals 13 residues. Here the CDR3 DNA reads TGTGCCAGCTCAGCACTACAGGACACTGAAGCTTTCTTT. Protein sequence: CASSALQDTEAFF. The variable domain in full, with the rest retrieved from reference TRBV18 and TRBJ1-1, is NAGVMQNPRHLVRRRGQEARLRCSPMKGHSHVYWYRQLPEEGLKFMVYLQKENIIDESGMPKERFSAEFPKEGPSILRIQQVVRGDSAAYFCASSALQDTEAFFGQGTRLTVV.

CDR3 in amino acids: CASSHLAASYNEQFF. The CDR3 coding sequence is TGTGCCAGCAGCCACCTAGCGGCCTCCTACAATGAGCAGTTCTTC. This chain joins TRBV3-1 (or the pseudogene TRBV3-2) and TRBJ2-1, with 7 bases fitting TRBD2. The CDR3 runs 15 residues. The V gene's germline CDR1 is LGHDT and CDR2 YNNKEL (reference sequence). V was pared by 3 bases and J by 0 bases, with 2 bases of the junction left unmatched.

The chain links TRBV4-1 to TRBJ1-4; a possible D gene is TRBD1 (5 bases). The germline V gene encodes CDR1 MGHRA and CDR2 YSYEKL. Deletions cut 0 bases from V and 7 bases from J, with 12 bases between. CDR3 size: 15 residues. The CDR3 spells CASSQDQTVGEKLFF. CDR3 DNA sequence: TGCGCCAGCAGCCAAGACCAGACAGTGGGTGAAAAACTGTTTTTT.

The chain has TRBV10-3 and TRBJ1-1; D remains unclear. The germline V and J ends were trimmed by 0 bases and 5 bases, with 7 bases remaining between them. The CDR3 totals 13 residues. The germline V gene has CDR1 ENHRY and CDR2 SYGVKD. CDR3 sequence reads: CAISESGVTEAFF. The CDR3, as DNA: TGTGCCATCAGTGAGTCAGGAGTGACTGAAGCTTTCTTT.

The V call is TRBV28, the J call TRBJ1-3, with 9 bases identical to TRBD1. The ends lost 2 bases at V and 5 bases at J; junction bases unmatched: 4. Per germline, CDR1 MDHEN and CDR2 SYDVKM. This CDR3 spans 15 amino acids. CDR3 coding DNA: TGTGCCAGCAGTTTACCGACAGGGGGTAGAAACACCATATATTTT. It translates to CASSLPTGGRNTIYF.